Each of the 20 T cell receptor beta chains below was sequenced from the same sample in a study of T cells in Graves' hyperthyroidism and ophthalmopathy (dated by TCRdb to the late 2010s). Receptors were amplified or captured by multiplex PCR. This sample was sequenced with an Illumina HiSeq 2000. Amplification of TCR beta CDR3 regions was carried out from RNA transcripts. The first round of RT-PCR for the TCR CDR3 was performed with the HTBI primer set and the Qiagen OneStep RT-PCR kit. TCRdb's own reprocessing of the public reads used fastp at Q25 and MiXCR and kept productive beta chains. Identical CDR3 protein sequences are pooled into one entry, listed with their most common genes and DNA. For this sample there are approximately 600,000 distinct CDR3 sequences; under 25% appear just once. The top ten clonotypes cover 34% of the sample. Source material: blood. These receptors were taken from a man younger than 40 with Graves' ophthalmopathy.

The chain employs TRBV28 and TRBJ1-2; 7 nucleotides line up with TRBD1. Germline V gene data show CDR1 as MDHEN and CDR2 as SYDVKM. The CDR3 has 14 residues. The V gene end was trimmed by 6 bases and the J gene end by 6 bases; junction bases not matched to a gene: 10. As DNA, the CDR3 is TGTGCCAGCAGAGTACAGGGGAATAGGAATGGCTACACCTTC. It translates to CASRVQGNRNGYTF.

This clonotype was observed many times. The chain couples TRBV28 to TRBJ1-3; D remains ambiguous. The CDR3 spans 17 residues. Trimming stripped 5 bases from V and 1 base from J, with 18 bases between. The germline CDR1 and CDR2 sequences are MDHEN and SYDVKM. The DNA for the CDR3 is TGTGCCAGCAGTCCGGCCCTCCGAGGGCGTTCTGGAAACACCATATATTTT. Its translation is CASSPALRGRSGNTIYF.

The table lists this clonotype with a few counts. The rearrangement links TRBV4-1 to TRBJ2-7, with 12 bases identical to TRBD2. Looked up from germline, CDR1 is MGHRA and CDR2 is YSYEKL. The CDR3 runs to 15 residues. Trimming at V came to 5 bases and at J to 2 bases, leaving 4 bases not matched to a gene. CDR3 in amino acids: CASSYGLAGTYEQYF. The CDR3 DNA is TGCGCCAGCAGCTATGGACTAGCGGGAACCTACGAGCAGTACTTC.

This chain uses TRBV28 with TRBJ1-2, with TRBD1 matching 7 bases. The CDR3 sequence is 14 residues long. Germline V gene sequence: CDR1 MDHEN, CDR2 SYDVKM. Trimming at V came to 5 bases and at J to 13 bases, leaving 16 bases not matched to a gene. CDR3 sequence: CASSTFRGDPLCTF. For the CDR3, the DNA is TGTGCCAGCAGTACCTTCAGGGGGGACCCCCTCTGCACCTTC.

This clonotype was counted ten times or more. The CDR3 DNA reads as TGTGCCTGGAGAGGGGGACTCTTCTACGAGCAGTACTTC. Protein product: CAWRGGLFYEQYF. This chain uses TRBV30 with TRBJ2-7; TRBD1 or TRBD2 may be the D gene (6 bases each). The germline CDR1 and CDR2 sequences are GTSNPN and SVGIG (reference sequence). The CDR3 consists of 13 residues. Trimming took off 3 bases at V and 3 bases at J, with 12 bases between the two ends.

This clonotype occurred many times. This chain joins TRBV28 and TRBJ2-7; D gene ambiguous. From germline, CDR1 is MDHEN and CDR2 SYDVKM. V lost 8 bases and J 4 bases, leaving 12 bases between the germline ends. This CDR3 has 12 residues. The chain's CDR3 is CASGISVYEQYF. CDR3 bases: TGTGCCAGCGGGATTTCGGTGTACGAGCAGTACTTC.

This clonotype was seen only a few times. V and J are TRBV4-2 and TRBJ2-7; tentatively, D is TRBD2 (6 bases). Germline V gene data show CDR1 as LGHNA and CDR2 as YNFKEQ. The CDR3 runs 14 residues. V lost 1 base and J 3 bases, leaving 10 bases between the germline ends. CDR3 DNA: TGTGCCAGCAGCCAAGGACTAGAGGTCTACGAGCAGTACTTC. Translation gives CASSQGLEVYEQYF.

The gene calls are TRBV6-1 and TRBJ2-7; 9 bases are shared with TRBD2. Trimming removed 5 bases from V and 3 bases from J; junction bases left unmatched: 14. The CDR3 sequence is 17 residues long. The germline V gene has CDR1 MNHNS and CDR2 SASEGT. The CDR3 DNA sequence: TGTGCCAGCAGTTATGGGGGGGGGGCTAGCGGGAACTACGAGCAGTACTTC. Its translation is CASSYGGGASGNYEQYF.

This clonotype was observed many times. This chain links TRBV12-3 or TRBV12-4 with TRBJ2-1; TRBD2 aligns across 14 bases. The CDR3 loop spans 17 amino acids. The V and J ends lost 5 bases and 7 bases, in that order; junction bases with no gene match: 10. CDR3 in amino acids: CASSGTSGGLGSNEQFF. The CDR3 coding sequence is TGTGCCAGCAGTGGGACTAGCGGGGGATTGGGATCTAATGAGCAGTTCTTC.

This clonotype was recorded at least ten times. The J gene is TRBJ1-1, the V gene TRBV20-1; D perhaps matches TRBD1 (5 bases). The germline V gene has CDR1 DFQATT and CDR2 SNEGSKA (reference sequence). The CDR3 loop spans 13 amino acids. V lost 3 bases and J 1 base, leaving 9 bases between the germline ends. The CDR3 DNA sequence: TGCAGTGCTAGGGAGGGGTGGAACACTGAAGCTTTCTTT. Encoded protein: CSAREGWNTEAFF.

The chain couples TRBV4-3 to TRBJ2-1, with 7 bases matching TRBD2. The CDR3 extends over 18 amino acids. J gave up 5 bases and V 1 base, and 14 bases lay outside the gene matches. Germline CDR1 LGHNA, CDR2 YSLEER. In DNA form, the CDR3 reads TGCGCCAGCAGCCAAGGACTAGCTCACCAACCGGGGAACAATGAGCAGTTCTTC. This sequence encodes CASSQGLAHQPGNNEQFF.

This clonotype was seen ten or more times. The CDR3 loop is CSARGSGSSYEQYF. The DNA of the CDR3 is TGCAGTGCTAGGGGTAGCGGGAGCTCCTACGAGCAGTACTTC. V is TRBV20-1 and J is TRBJ2-7; 9 bases fit TRBD2. This CDR3 region has 14 residues. The trim removed 3 bases at V and 0 bases at J, leaving 3 bases unmatched. Per the germline V gene, CDR1 is DFQATT and CDR2 is SNEGSKA (reference sequence).

The rearrangement uses TRBV20-1 and TRBJ1-5, with a tentative D call TRBD1 (5 bases). V lost 0 bases and J 2 bases, leaving 11 bases between the germline ends. The CDR3 totals 15 residues. The germline V gene has CDR1 DFQATT and CDR2 SNEGSKA (reference sequence). CDR3 residues: CSARDYRGRNQPQHF. CDR3 sequence (DNA): TGCAGTGCTAGAGATTATAGGGGTCGCAATCAGCCCCAGCATTTT.

In this sample, this clonotype turned up a few times. One end of the junction does not line up with germline, which may come from a read error. The genes are TRBV5-1 and TRBJ1-1; D is uncertain. Germline CDR1 SGHRS, CDR2 YFSETQ. This CDR3 region has 15 residues. The CDR3 DNA reads as TGCGCCTGCAGACCTAGTGTCCAGCCGAACACTGAAGCTTTCTTT. Protein product: CACRPSVQPNTEAFF.

The V and J genes are TRBV6-1 and TRBJ2-7; 7 nucleotides align to TRBD2. V gave up 0 bases and J gave up 3 bases; unmatched junction bases: 8. CDR3 length: 16 amino acids. Looked up from germline, CDR1 is MNHNS and CDR2 is SASEGT. The CDR3 protein is CASSEAGAGEGYEQYF. The DNA for the CDR3 is TGTGCCAGCAGTGAAGCTGGGGCGGGAGAAGGCTACGAGCAGTACTTC.

The chain employs TRBV11-3 and TRBJ2-1, with D perhaps assigned TRBD1 or TRBD2 (5 bases each). Looked up from germline, CDR1 is SGHNT and CDR2 is YENEEA. V lost 1 base, J lost 4 bases, and 17 bases lay in between. The CDR3 is made up of 17 amino acids. CDR3 sequence: CASSLGIRDEIYNEQFF. CDR3 nucleotides: TGTGCCAGCAGCTTAGGAATTAGGGACGAAATTTACAATGAGCAGTTCTTC.

The chain links TRBV2 to TRBJ1-3; D is undetermined. The V gene's germline CDR1 is SNHLY and CDR2 FYNNEI. Trimming cost V 4 bases and J 0 bases, with 10 bases left between them. The CDR3 totals 15 residues. In nucleotides, the CDR3 is TGTGCCAGCAGTGCCGGGGTCAACTCTGGAAACACCATATATTTT. Residues: CASSAGVNSGNTIYF.

The V call is TRBV5-1, the J call TRBJ2-1; TRBD2 aligns across 11 bases. Trimming took 0 bases from V and 9 from J; bases not matched to a gene: 8. Germline V lookup: CDR1 SGHRS, CDR2 YFSETQ. The length of the CDR3 is 16 residues. This CDR3 reads CASSLAELAGVSEQFF. The CDR3 region has the DNA TGCGCCAGCAGCTTGGCCGAACTAGCGGGAGTAAGTGAGCAGTTCTTC.

The chain is built from TRBV12-3 or TRBV12-4 and TRBJ2-3; 7 nucleotides line up with TRBD2. Germline trimming cut 10 bases from V and 0 bases from J; bases unmatched to any gene: 7. The CDR3 is 14 residues long. The CDR3 bases are TGTGCCACGAGCGGGGATACTAGCACAGATACGCAGTATTTT. It is translated as CATSGDTSTDTQYF.

This clonotype was counted at least ten times. The chain joins TRBV6-1 to TRBJ2-7; 7 bases match TRBD1. The CDR3 loop spans 16 amino acids. Losses at the gene ends were 3 bases for V and 3 bases for J; bases not matched to a gene: 11. Germline V CDR1 and CDR2: MNHNS, SASEGT. The CDR3 sequence is CASSETLRDSHYEQYF. The CDR3 nucleotides read TGTGCCAGCAGTGAGACTCTCCGGGACAGTCACTACGAGCAGTACTTC.